This TCR beta chain appears in the sequencing data of a study of cytomegalovirus exposure and HLA in healthy donors. At the level of the study: Roughly 180 million T cells yielded 117 million unique TCR beta sequences in earlier analysis. An early release of data contained 75 million to 90 million unique TCRs, which came from HLA-typed donors. Study outcomes and limitations: Available immune exposure information was restricted to CMV serostatus only. In an earlier analysis, productive rearrangement rates for most beta V segments clustered near 87% or 30%.

Primers for the PCR totalled 60 Vbeta and 13 Jbeta. Measured with immunoSEQ multiplex PCR; TCRdb has only the in-frame clones, and not every one. This sample has around 76,000 clones; over 70% occur once, and the top ten carry 1.5% to 2%. Comments on this clone: Its antigen remains unknown.

The V end lost 2 bases, the J end lost 2 bases, and 11 bases lay between the germline ends. Per the germline V gene, CDR1 is SGHNT and CDR2 is YYREEE (reference sequence). The CDR3 consists of 14 residues. The sample consisted of PBMCs. The rearrangement joins TRBV5-4 to TRBJ2-7; tentatively, D is TRBD1 (5 bases). The receptor was derived from a middle-aged man in good health and CMV-seronegative. DNA for the CDR3: TGTGCCAGCAGCTTCTGGACACAACCCTACGAGCAGTACTTC. This codes for CASSFWTQPYEQYF.